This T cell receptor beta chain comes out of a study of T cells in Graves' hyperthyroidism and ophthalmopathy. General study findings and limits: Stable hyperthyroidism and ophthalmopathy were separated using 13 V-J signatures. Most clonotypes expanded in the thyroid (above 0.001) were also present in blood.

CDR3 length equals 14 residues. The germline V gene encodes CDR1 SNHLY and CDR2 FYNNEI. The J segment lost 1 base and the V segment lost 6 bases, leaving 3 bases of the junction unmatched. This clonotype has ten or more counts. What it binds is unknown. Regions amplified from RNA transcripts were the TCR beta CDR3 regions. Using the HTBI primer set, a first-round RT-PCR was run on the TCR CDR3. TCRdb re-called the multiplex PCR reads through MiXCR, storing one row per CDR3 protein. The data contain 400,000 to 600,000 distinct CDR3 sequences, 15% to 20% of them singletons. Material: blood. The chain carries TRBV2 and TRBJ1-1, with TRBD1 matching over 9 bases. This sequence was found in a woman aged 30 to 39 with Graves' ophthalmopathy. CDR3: CASRPGQGNTEAFF. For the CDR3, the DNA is TGTGCCAGCAGGCCGGGACAGGGGAACACTGAAGCTTTCTTT.